This is a list of T cell receptor beta chains from one sample in a study of PD-1 blockade in classical Hodgkin lymphoma. The table came from immunoSEQ multiplex PCR; TCRdb's copy has only in-frame clones and leaves some out. The sample holds over 25,000 clones, 70% seen once. The input for sequencing was peripheral blood mononuclear cells (PBMCs), taken before the second cycle of nivolumab. The receptors were sampled from a human donor with classical Hodgkin lymphoma. Both conserved end residues are part of each CDR3. The D gene is left open where the match is weak. Only part of the rows carry a size: once, few, many, or a class if the clone is expanded.

>TRBV5-1|.|TRBJ2-1|.
TGCGCCAGCAGCTGGGGGGGGCTCCACAATGAGCAGTTCTTC
CASSWGGLHNEQFF
>TRBV5-4|TRBD1|TRBJ1-2|.
TGTGCCAGCAGCTTGGATGGGACAGTCGGCTACACCTTC
CASSLDGTVGYTF
>TRBV7-7|.|TRBJ2-2|.
TGTGCCAGCAGCTTAGCCGGGACCGGGGAGCTGTTTTTT
CASSLAGTGELFF
>TRBV14|.|TRBJ2-7|.
TGTGCCAGCAGGAAAACAGGAACCTACGAGCAGTACTTC
CASRKTGTYEQYF
>TRBV27|TRBD1|TRBJ1-2|once
TGTGCCAGCAGTCCACTCCCGGGACAGGGCAACTATGGCTACACCTTC
CASSPLPGQGNYGYTF
>TRBV29-1|TRBD2|TRBJ2-1|.
TGCAGCGGTAGGACTAGCGGGGGCCATAAATATTTTGATGAGCAGTTCTTC
CSGRTSGGHKYFDEQFF
>TRBV5-1|.|TRBJ1-1|.
TGCGCCAGCAGCTTCGATATGAACACTGAAGCTTTCTTT
CASSFDMNTEAFF
>TRBV7-6|.|TRBJ1-3|once
TGTGCCAGCAGCTTAGGACAGTTGGGGACTGGAAACACCATATATTTT
CASSLGQLGTGNTIYF
>TRBV28|.|TRBJ1-4|.
TGTGCCAGCAGCCGTCCGAAGGGGAGGGGGGAAAAACTGTTTTTT
CASSRPKGRGEKLFF
>TRBV19|.|TRBJ1-2|.
TGTGCCAGTAGTATAAGTTCTGGCTACTCTTTCTATGGCTACACCTTC
CASSISSGYSFYGYTF
>TRBV9|.|TRBJ2-5|.
TGTGCCAGCAGTGCAGGGTTGAGAGAGACCCAGTACTTC
CASSAGLRETQYF
>TRBV6-5|TRBD1|TRBJ1-6|.
TGTGCCAGCAGCCGAAAGTGGGACAGTAATTCACCCCTCCACTTT
CASSRKWDSNSPLHF
>TRBV6-6|.|TRBJ2-5|.
TGTGCCAGCAGTTTGAAGGGAACAGGTCGAGAGACCCAGTACTTC
CASSLKGTGRETQYF
>TRBV28|.|TRBJ2-7|.
TGTGCCAGCAGTATCCCCCACCTTATCCTAGAGTTC
CASSIPHLILEF
>TRBV5-6|TRBD1|TRBJ1-5|few
TGTGCCAGCAGCTTGGCGACAGGGTATCAGCCCCAGCATTTT
CASSLATGYQPQHF
>TRBV28|.|TRBJ2-1|.
TGTGCCAGCAGTTTATCGGGACCATACAATGAGCAGTTCTTC
CASSLSGPYNEQFF
>TRBV4-1|.|TRBJ2-3|.
TGCGCCAGCAGCCAAGATCAGACCCCTAGGCGAGATACGCAGTATTTT
CASSQDQTPRRDTQYF
>TRBV7-8|.|TRBJ1-4|.
TGTGCCAGCAGCCAACTATCGGGGGCTGGGGCGAATGAAAAACTGTTTTTT
CASSQLSGAGANEKLFF
>TRBV7-8|.|TRBJ1-5|once
TGTGCCAGCAGCTTAGTCGCTAAGGTGTCCAATCAGCCCCAGCATTTT
CASSLVAKVSNQPQHF
>TRBV28|.|TRBJ1-1|.
TGTGCCAGCAAGGCAGGGGCCCGAAAGGTGAACACTGAAGCTTTCTTT
CASKAGARKVNTEAFF
>TRBV11-3|TRBD1|TRBJ2-7|.
TGTGCCAGCAGCAGCGACAGGGGCTCCTACGAGCAGTACTTC
CASSSDRGSYEQYF
>TRBV2|TRBD1|TRBJ2-7|few
TGTGCCAGCAGCGGACAGGGGCTCTACGAGCAGTACTTC
CASSGQGLYEQYF
>TRBV5-1|TRBD1|TRBJ1-1|.
TGCGCCAGCAGCTGGGGGACAGGGAACAGGGTGAACACTGAAGCTTTCTTT
CASSWGTGNRVNTEAFF
>TRBV2|.|TRBJ1-1|.
TGTGCCACATTCCTCGATACGAACACTGAAGCTTTCTTT
CATFLDTNTEAFF
>TRBV9|.|TRBJ2-2|.
TGTGCCAGCAGCGTAGAAGCGGAGGGGTCCGGGGAGCTGTTTTTT
CASSVEAEGSGELFF
>TRBV7-9|.|TRBJ2-1|few
TGTGCCAGCAGCTCCCCCGACGGTTACAATGAGCAGTTCTTC
CASSSPDGYNEQFF
>TRBV6-4|TRBD2|TRBJ2-3|.
TGTGCCAGCAGTGGGACTAGTAGCACAGATACGCAGTATTTT
CASSGTSSTDTQYF
>TRBV27|.|TRBJ2-2|.
TGTGCCAGCAGTTGGACAGTGGCCGGGGAGCTGTTTTTT
CASSWTVAGELFF
>TRBV6-1|TRBD1|TRBJ2-7|.
TGTGCCAGCAGTGAACGGGGGGACAGGGGCGACGAGCAGTACTTC
CASSERGDRGDEQYF
>TRBV14|.|TRBJ1-2|.
TGTGCCAGCAGCCCAGGGGTCGGCTACACCTTC
CASSPGVGYTF
>TRBV5-1|TRBD1|TRBJ1-1|.
TGCGCCAGCAGCTTGGACGGACAGGGAATGAACACTGAAGCTTTCTTT
CASSLDGQGMNTEAFF
>TRBV6-1|TRBD1|TRBJ1-2|.
TGTGCCAGCAGTGAAGGGACAGGGGTTTTCTATGGCTACACCTTC
CASSEGTGVFYGYTF
>TRBV19|TRBD1|TRBJ2-5|.
TGTGCCAGTATAGCAGGGGGCGGCGAGACCCAGTACTTC
CASIAGGGETQYF
>TRBV6-1|.|TRBJ1-2|.
TGTGCCAGCAGTGAAGCGCTGAAAGGCTATGGCTACACCTTC
CASSEALKGYGYTF
>TRBV2|.|TRBJ2-4|.
TGTGCCAGCAGTCGATCCGGGACGAAGAACATTCAGTACTTC
CASSRSGTKNIQYF
>TRBV29-1|.|TRBJ1-4|.
TGCAGCGTTATTCAGTATGAAAAACTGTTTTTT
CSVIQYEKLFF
>TRBV6-1|TRBD1|TRBJ1-4|.
TGTGCCAGCGGAGACAGGGGTGGTGATGAAAAACTGTTTTTT
CASGDRGGDEKLFF
>TRBV4-1|.|TRBJ2-3|.
TGCGCCAGCAGCCAAGTAGGGTCGACAGATACGCAGTATTTT
CASSQVGSTDTQYF
>TRBV4-2|TRBD2|TRBJ2-7|once
TGTGCCAGCAGCCACCTCGGGGGGGCAAGCTACGAGCAGTACTTC
CASSHLGGASYEQYF
>TRBV11-2|TRBD1|TRBJ1-2|.
TGTGCCAGCAGCCCAGGAGGTCCCGGGACAGGGGCGATTGCTGGCTACACCTTC
CASSPGGPGTGAIAGYTF
>TRBV5-1|.|TRBJ2-5|.
TGCGCCAGCAGCCCGACCCCCGCCCAAGAGACCCAGTACTTC
CASSPTPAQETQYF
>TRBV28|.|TRBJ1-6|.
TGTGCCAGCAGCCCAGGTTCACCCCTCCACTTT
CASSPGSPLHF
>TRBV4-2|.|TRBJ2-7|.
TGTGCCAGCAGCCAAGATAGGGTGGGAGACTACGAGCAGTACTTC
CASSQDRVGDYEQYF
>TRBV5-1|.|TRBJ2-3|.
TGCGCCAGCAGCTTGGCGAGGGGACACGCAGATACGCAGTATTTT
CASSLARGHADTQYF
>TRBV19|.|TRBJ1-2|.
TGTGCCAGTAGTTCCTTCGGGGGCGCTGGGTATGGCTACACCTTC
CASSSFGGAGYGYTF
>TRBV10-3|TRBD1|TRBJ1-1|.
TGTGCCATCAGTAGGGCGGCAGGGGGCGGGAACACTGAAGCTTTCTTT
CAISRAAGGGNTEAFF